The rows below give T cell receptor beta chains drawn from one sample of a study of control samples from healthy donors and cancer patients. Clones were read by immunoSEQ multiplex PCR, and TCRdb kept only the in-frame ones, dropping some. This table holds tens of thousands of clones, around 89% found once. Sequenced material: blood. The receptor source for this set is a woman in her sixties or seventies in good health. CDR3s include the opening cysteine and the closing phenylalanine or tryptophan. Each record gives: V gene, D gene, J gene, clone size, CDR3 DNA, CDR3 protein. The D gene is left open where the match is weak. The size field is filled for only some rows; it gives once, few, many or a size class.

V gene: TRBV28
D gene: -
J gene: TRBJ1-2
clone size: -
CDR3 DNA: TGTGCCATACAGGACAATTCCAACTATGGCTACACCTTC
CDR3 protein: CAIQDNSNYGYTF

V gene: TRBV2
D gene: TRBD1
J gene: TRBJ1-2
clone size: -
CDR3 DNA: TGTGCCAGCAGTGTTCTCGGGACAGGCGGGGACGGCTACACCTTC
CDR3 protein: CASSVLGTGGDGYTF

V gene: TRBV6-6
D gene: -
J gene: TRBJ1-6
clone size: -
CDR3 DNA: TGTGCCAGCAGTTACCGGCAGAATAATTCACCCCTCCACTTT
CDR3 protein: CASSYRQNNSPLHF

V gene: TRBV5-1
D gene: -
J gene: TRBJ2-5
clone size: -
CDR3 DNA: TGCGCCAGCAGCTTGGAATGGATAGGGCAAGAGACCCAGTACTTC
CDR3 protein: CASSLEWIGQETQYF

V gene: TRBV3-1/TRBV3-2
D gene: -
J gene: TRBJ2-7
clone size: -
CDR3 DNA: TGTGCCAGCAGCTACAGGGTCCGAGACGAGCAGTACTTC
CDR3 protein: CASSYRVRDEQYF

V gene: TRBV19
D gene: -
J gene: TRBJ1-1
clone size: -
CDR3 DNA: TGTGCCAGTAGTATTTCTTACGGTGATGAAGCTTTCTTT
CDR3 protein: CASSISYGDEAFF

V gene: TRBV15
D gene: -
J gene: TRBJ1-1
clone size: -
CDR3 DNA: TGTGCCACCAGCAGAGGGGTGGGGCAGGGCGCTGAAGCTTTCTTT
CDR3 protein: CATSRGVGQGAEAFF

V gene: TRBV30
D gene: TRBD1
J gene: TRBJ1-2
clone size: -
CDR3 DNA: TGTGCCTGGAGTGCGAACAGGGGACCGGGCTATGGCTACACCTTC
CDR3 protein: CAWSANRGPGYGYTF

V gene: TRBV20-1
D gene: -
J gene: TRBJ2-3
clone size: -
CDR3 DNA: TGCAGTGCTAGTAGGGACTTCACAGATACGCAGTATTTT
CDR3 protein: CSASRDFTDTQYF

V gene: TRBV3-1/TRBV3-2
D gene: TRBD1
J gene: TRBJ1-6
clone size: -
CDR3 DNA: TGTGCCACCAGGGGGGTTAGTAATTCACCCCTCCACTTT
CDR3 protein: CATRGVSNSPLHF

V gene: TRBV19
D gene: TRBD1
J gene: TRBJ1-1
clone size: many
CDR3 DNA: TGTGCCAGTATGAGGGGGGACAGAGACAACACTGAAGCTTTCTTT
CDR3 protein: CASMRGDRDNTEAFF

V gene: TRBV9
D gene: TRBD1
J gene: TRBJ1-2
clone size: -
CDR3 DNA: TGTGCCAGCAGCCCCGACAGGGCGGGCGGCTACACCTTC
CDR3 protein: CASSPDRAGGYTF

V gene: TRBV5-4
D gene: -
J gene: TRBJ1-2
clone size: once
CDR3 DNA: TGTGCCAGCAGCTCGACGGGGATCTATGGCTACACCTTC
CDR3 protein: CASSSTGIYGYTF

V gene: TRBV6-5
D gene: -
J gene: TRBJ1-2
clone size: -
CDR3 DNA: TGTGCCAGCAGGGGGGATCTCTATGGCTACACCTTC
CDR3 protein: CASRGDLYGYTF

V gene: TRBV28
D gene: TRBD1
J gene: TRBJ1-2
clone size: -
CDR3 DNA: TGTGCCAGCAGTGACCGGACAGGGGGTTTGCACGGTGGCTACACCTTC
CDR3 protein: CASSDRTGGLHGGYTF

V gene: TRBV6-5
D gene: TRBD2
J gene: TRBJ2-7
clone size: -
CDR3 DNA: TGTGCCAGCAGTTACTCAAGCGGGGGAGTGTACGAGCAGTACTTC
CDR3 protein: CASSYSSGGVYEQYF

V gene: TRBV9
D gene: -
J gene: TRBJ1-2
clone size: -
CDR3 DNA: TGTGCCAGCAGCGTAGACCAGGACAGCTATTATGGCTACACCTTC
CDR3 protein: CASSVDQDSYYGYTF

V gene: TRBV2
D gene: -
J gene: TRBJ1-1
clone size: -
CDR3 DNA: TGTGCCAGCAGACCCGGGGTGAACACTGAAGCTTTCTTT
CDR3 protein: CASRPGVNTEAFF

V gene: TRBV2
D gene: TRBD1
J gene: TRBJ2-7
clone size: -
CDR3 DNA: TGTGCCAGCAAAGAGCGGGACAGGGCTCGGCAGTACTTC
CDR3 protein: CASKERDRARQYF

V gene: TRBV19
D gene: -
J gene: TRBJ2-2
clone size: few
CDR3 DNA: TGTGCCAGTAGTATCGAATCGCGGACGAACACCGGGGAGCTGTTTTTT
CDR3 protein: CASSIESRTNTGELFF

V gene: TRBV7-9
D gene: TRBD1
J gene: TRBJ1-1
clone size: -
CDR3 DNA: TGTGCCAGCAGCTGGGGACAGGGTTCTGACACTGAAGCTTTCTTT
CDR3 protein: CASSWGQGSDTEAFF

V gene: TRBV12-3/TRBV12-4
D gene: TRBD1
J gene: TRBJ1-5
clone size: -
CDR3 DNA: TGTGCCAGCAGTTTGGGACAGGTTCAGCCCCAGCATTTT
CDR3 protein: CASSLGQVQPQHF

V gene: TRBV5-4
D gene: -
J gene: TRBJ1-1
clone size: -
CDR3 DNA: TGTGCCAGCAGCTTGGCCACTGAGGGAAACACTGAAGCTTTCTTT
CDR3 protein: CASSLATEGNTEAFF

V gene: TRBV5-4
D gene: -
J gene: TRBJ2-1
clone size: -
CDR3 DNA: TGTGCCAGCACCCACGAAGTAGCAGGGGAGCAGTTCTTC
CDR3 protein: CASTHEVAGEQFF

V gene: TRBV7-9
D gene: -
J gene: TRBJ1-6
clone size: -
CDR3 DNA: TGTGCCAGCAGCTTAAACTTAAATTCACCCCTCCACTTT
CDR3 protein: CASSLNLNSPLHF

V gene: TRBV6-5
D gene: TRBD1
J gene: TRBJ1-1
clone size: -
CDR3 DNA: TGTGCCAGCAGTTACTCCGGGACAGAAAATGAAGCTTTCTTT
CDR3 protein: CASSYSGTENEAFF

V gene: TRBV7-2
D gene: TRBD2
J gene: TRBJ2-1
clone size: -
CDR3 DNA: TGTGCCAGCAGCTTGAGCGGGGGGATCAATGTGGGTGAGCAGTTCTTC
CDR3 protein: CASSLSGGINVGEQFF

V gene: TRBV7-6
D gene: -
J gene: TRBJ2-5
clone size: -
CDR3 DNA: TGTGCCAGCAGCTTAGCGCACAGTACACCCCAAGAGACCCAGTACTTC
CDR3 protein: CASSLAHSTPQETQYF

V gene: TRBV27
D gene: TRBD1
J gene: TRBJ2-7
clone size: -
CDR3 DNA: TGTGCCAGCAGTTTGTTCGGGACAGGGATCTACGAGCAGTACTTC
CDR3 protein: CASSLFGTGIYEQYF

V gene: TRBV3-1/TRBV3-2
D gene: -
J gene: TRBJ1-3
clone size: -
CDR3 DNA: TGTGCCAGCAGCCAGGGGTTAGACACCATATATTTT
CDR3 protein: CASSQGLDTIYF

V gene: TRBV4-1
D gene: -
J gene: TRBJ2-7
clone size: -
CDR3 DNA: TGCGCCAGCAGTCTCGGAGGGCAGATGGCGCCCTACGAGCAGTACTTC
CDR3 protein: CASSLGGQMAPYEQYF

V gene: TRBV6-5
D gene: -
J gene: TRBJ1-5
clone size: -
CDR3 DNA: TGTGCCAGCAGCTCCGGGACAAATAGCAATCAGCCCCAGCATTTT
CDR3 protein: CASSSGTNSNQPQHF

V gene: TRBV7-3
D gene: -
J gene: TRBJ1-1
clone size: -
CDR3 DNA: TGTGCCAGCAGCCCGGGACACGGGAACACTGAAGCTTTCTTT
CDR3 protein: CASSPGHGNTEAFF